Listed below are T cell receptor beta chains from one sample, sequenced in a study of blood T cell repertoires in COVID-19. Assay: immunoSEQ multiplex PCR; the TCRdb copy retains only in-frame clones and omits some. This sample carries roughly 150,000 clones, 84% of them seen once, and the ten largest clones take nearly 10%. Sequenced material: peripheral blood. Receptor source: a woman in her 50s with acute or convalescent COVID-19. CDR3s include the opening cysteine and the closing phenylalanine or tryptophan. D genes are given only for firm matches. Not all rows give a size; the values are once, few, many and, for expanded clones, a class.

clone_size: once
j_call: TRBJ2-2
cdr3_length: 16
v_call: TRBV10-3
d_call: TRBD2
cdr3_nt: TGTGCCATCAGTGTTATGCGGGGGGGCCTCAACGGGGAGCTGTTTTTT
cdr3_aa: CAISVMRGGLNGELFF

clone_size: -
j_call: TRBJ2-5
cdr3_length: 14
v_call: TRBV7-6
d_call: -
cdr3_nt: TGTGCCAGCAGCTTATCCGGGTACCAAGAGACCCAGTACTTC
cdr3_aa: CASSLSGYQETQYF

clone_size: -
j_call: TRBJ2-7
cdr3_length: 13
v_call: TRBV7-2
d_call: -
cdr3_nt: TGTGCCAGCACGGTACGTCCGTCCTACGAGCAGTACTTC
cdr3_aa: CASTVRPSYEQYF

clone_size: -
j_call: TRBJ1-2
cdr3_length: 14
v_call: TRBV7-3
d_call: TRBD1
cdr3_nt: TGTGCCAGCAGCCTCGGGACAGGCGGCTATGGCTACACCTTC
cdr3_aa: CASSLGTGGYGYTF

clone_size: -
j_call: TRBJ2-7
cdr3_length: 11
v_call: TRBV6-5
d_call: -
cdr3_nt: TGTGCCAGCACCCTATACCACGAGCAGTACTTC
cdr3_aa: CASTLYHEQYF

clone_size: few
j_call: TRBJ2-1
cdr3_length: 13
v_call: TRBV5-1
d_call: -
cdr3_nt: TGCGCCAGCAGCTTGGACAGGGCCAATGAGCAGTTCTTC
cdr3_aa: CASSLDRANEQFF

clone_size: -
j_call: TRBJ2-3
cdr3_length: 18
v_call: TRBV1
d_call: -
cdr3_nt: TGCACCAGCAGCCAAGAGAATCGTCTAGGTGAGGGCACAGATACGCAGTATTTT
cdr3_aa: CTSSQENRLGEGTDTQYF

clone_size: -
j_call: TRBJ2-7
cdr3_length: 15
v_call: TRBV5-1
d_call: TRBD1
cdr3_nt: TGCGCCAGCAGCTTTTCCGCCCAGGGGGCCTACGAGCAGTACTTC
cdr3_aa: CASSFSAQGAYEQYF

clone_size: once
j_call: TRBJ1-6
cdr3_length: 16
v_call: TRBV30
d_call: -
cdr3_nt: TGTGCCTGGAGTTTGGCACCAAGGGGATATAATTCACCCCTCCACTTT
cdr3_aa: CAWSLAPRGYNSPLHF

clone_size: once
j_call: TRBJ1-1
cdr3_length: 14
v_call: TRBV9
d_call: TRBD1
cdr3_nt: TGTGCCAGCAGCTCATTTGACAGGGGAACTGAAGCTTTCTTT
cdr3_aa: CASSSFDRGTEAFF

clone_size: -
j_call: TRBJ2-7
cdr3_length: 16
v_call: TRBV9
d_call: TRBD1
cdr3_nt: TGTGCCAGCAGCGTCGACGCGGGACAGGGTGCCTACGAGCAGTACTTC
cdr3_aa: CASSVDAGQGAYEQYF

clone_size: -
j_call: TRBJ1-6
cdr3_length: 15
v_call: TRBV7-9
d_call: -
cdr3_nt: TGTGCCAGCAGCGATGGAGGGTGGGGCAATTCACCCCTCCACTTT
cdr3_aa: CASSDGGWGNSPLHF

clone_size: once
j_call: TRBJ2-3
cdr3_length: 16
v_call: TRBV5-1
d_call: -
cdr3_nt: TGCGCCAGCAGCCTGAGCGGGTCTACCTCCACAGATACGCAGTATTTT
cdr3_aa: CASSLSGSTSTDTQYF

clone_size: -
j_call: TRBJ2-4
cdr3_length: 17
v_call: TRBV7-2
d_call: TRBD1
cdr3_nt: TGTGCCAGCAGCTTAGTGGTTGACAGGGGGGTCAAAAACATTCAGTACTTC
cdr3_aa: CASSLVVDRGVKNIQYF

clone_size: few
j_call: TRBJ1-4
cdr3_length: 13
v_call: TRBV6-5
d_call: -
cdr3_nt: TGTGCCAGCATGGTGGCCGGGAGTGAAAAACTGTTTTTT
cdr3_aa: CASMVAGSEKLFF

clone_size: -
j_call: TRBJ1-2
cdr3_length: 17
v_call: TRBV2
d_call: -
cdr3_nt: TGTGCCAGCAGTACCAACAGGGAAAGCGTTCGTAGCTATGGCTACACCTTC
cdr3_aa: CASSTNRESVRSYGYTF

clone_size: -
j_call: TRBJ1-2
cdr3_length: 15
v_call: TRBV18
d_call: -
cdr3_nt: TGTGCCAGCCGTCAGGCCCTAGACAGCAACTATGGCTACACCTTC
cdr3_aa: CASRQALDSNYGYTF

clone_size: few
j_call: TRBJ2-3
cdr3_length: 14
v_call: TRBV6-1
d_call: -
cdr3_nt: TGTGCCAGCAGTGAATCGGGTGACCTTAATACGCAGTATTTT
cdr3_aa: CASSESGDLNTQYF

clone_size: -
j_call: TRBJ2-2
cdr3_length: 14
v_call: TRBV29-1
d_call: TRBD1
cdr3_nt: TGCAGCGGGGGACAGGGATTAAACACCGGGGAGCTGTTTTTT
cdr3_aa: CSGGQGLNTGELFF

clone_size: -
j_call: TRBJ2-7
cdr3_length: 15
v_call: TRBV28
d_call: TRBD1
cdr3_nt: TGTGCCAGCAGTCCAGGGGGACAGGGGTCCTACGAGCAGTACTTC
cdr3_aa: CASSPGGQGSYEQYF

clone_size: -
j_call: TRBJ2-1
cdr3_length: 14
v_call: TRBV7-2
d_call: -
cdr3_nt: TGTGCCAGCGCACGAGGGGGGGGCTACAATGAGCAGTTCTTC
cdr3_aa: CASARGGGYNEQFF

clone_size: once
j_call: TRBJ2-7
cdr3_length: 15
v_call: TRBV5-8
d_call: TRBD2
cdr3_nt: TGTGCCAGCAGCGTACGGGACTATACCGGGGGAGAGCAGTACTTC
cdr3_aa: CASSVRDYTGGEQYF

clone_size: -
j_call: TRBJ1-3
cdr3_length: 19
v_call: TRBV7-9
d_call: TRBD1
cdr3_nt: TGTGCCAGCAGCTTAAAAGGGACAGGGTGGGCTATCTCTGGAAACACCATATATTTT
cdr3_aa: CASSLKGTGWAISGNTIYF

clone_size: -
j_call: TRBJ2-7
cdr3_length: 14
v_call: TRBV6-2/TRBV6-3
d_call: -
cdr3_nt: TGTGCCAGCAGTACGGGAGGGACAGCTTACGAGCAGTACTTC
cdr3_aa: CASSTGGTAYEQYF

clone_size: -
j_call: TRBJ2-2
cdr3_length: 14
v_call: TRBV7-2
d_call: TRBD2
cdr3_nt: TGTGCCAGCAGCTTAAAGCGGGGTACCGGGGAGCTGTTTTTT
cdr3_aa: CASSLKRGTGELFF

clone_size: -
j_call: TRBJ1-6
cdr3_length: 15
v_call: TRBV6-5
d_call: -
cdr3_nt: TGTGCCAGCTGTTCCCAGGGTTCAGGGGATTCACCCCTCCACTTT
cdr3_aa: CASCSQGSGDSPLHF

clone_size: -
j_call: TRBJ1-5
cdr3_length: 15
v_call: TRBV6-5
d_call: TRBD1
cdr3_nt: TGTGCCAGCAGTTCGGGACAGGGGGCGTACCGGCCCCAGCATTTT
cdr3_aa: CASSSGQGAYRPQHF

clone_size: -
j_call: TRBJ2-2
cdr3_length: 16
v_call: TRBV7-2
d_call: TRBD2
cdr3_nt: TGTGCCAGCAGGGACCCGGGACTAGCCTTTGCCGGGGAGCTGTTTTTT
cdr3_aa: CASRDPGLAFAGELFF

clone_size: -
j_call: TRBJ1-5
cdr3_length: 13
v_call: TRBV29-1
d_call: -
cdr3_nt: TGCAGCGTTTCCGGGGGGAGCAATCAGCCCCAGCATTTT
cdr3_aa: CSVSGGSNQPQHF

clone_size: -
j_call: TRBJ2-1
cdr3_length: 18
v_call: TRBV28
d_call: -
cdr3_nt: TGTGCCAGCAGTCCCCCCCCGGTCCGGGACTGGCAGTACAATGAGCAGTTCTTC
cdr3_aa: CASSPPPVRDWQYNEQFF

clone_size: -
j_call: TRBJ1-2
cdr3_length: 14
v_call: TRBV2
d_call: -
cdr3_nt: TGTGCCAGCAGTGAACCACAGGGTATAGTTGGCTACACCTTC
cdr3_aa: CASSEPQGIVGYTF

clone_size: once
j_call: TRBJ2-1
cdr3_length: 15
v_call: TRBV24-1
d_call: TRBD2
cdr3_nt: TGTGCCACCTCGACTAGCGGGAGCTCCTACAATGAGCAGTTCTTC
cdr3_aa: CATSTSGSSYNEQFF

clone_size: -
j_call: TRBJ1-1
cdr3_length: 13
v_call: TRBV27
d_call: -
cdr3_nt: TGTGCCAGCAGTCCGCAGGAGGGCACTGAAGCTTTCTTT
cdr3_aa: CASSPQEGTEAFF

clone_size: -
j_call: TRBJ1-5
cdr3_length: 13
v_call: TRBV9
d_call: -
cdr3_nt: TGTGCCAGCAGCGGCGTAGGGGGTCAGCCCCAGCATTTT
cdr3_aa: CASSGVGGQPQHF

clone_size: once
j_call: TRBJ1-3
cdr3_length: 14
v_call: TRBV9
d_call: -
cdr3_nt: TGTGCCAGCAGCGTAGAGGCAGGGGGAAACACCATATATTTT
cdr3_aa: CASSVEAGGNTIYF

clone_size: few
j_call: TRBJ2-5
cdr3_length: 16
v_call: TRBV9
d_call: TRBD1
cdr3_nt: TGTGCCAGCAGCGCCGGCCCGGACAGGGCCCAAGAGACCCAGTACTTC
cdr3_aa: CASSAGPDRAQETQYF

clone_size: -
j_call: TRBJ2-5
cdr3_length: 15
v_call: TRBV5-1
d_call: TRBD1
cdr3_nt: TGCGCCAGCAGCTTCGGGACAGGGGTGAGGGAGACCCAGTACTTC
cdr3_aa: CASSFGTGVRETQYF